This T cell receptor beta chain was sequenced for a study of breast tumors, draining lymph nodes, adjacent tissues. Overall study results and limits: Data only fit, rather than demonstrated, lymph node origin of most tumor T cells.

This clonotype came up a few times. The antigen is not known. Per germline, CDR1 LGHDT and CDR2 YNNKEL (reference sequence). V lost 1 base, J lost 7 bases, and 11 bases stayed unmatched. CDR3 size: 17 residues. TCRdb called the multiplex PCR reads again in MiXCR, with one record for every CDR3 protein. Of some 83,000 distinct CDR3 sequences listed, roughly 19% are singletons. The lymph nodes were axillary draining lymph nodes from breast cancer patients. This clonotype was sampled from a female donor with breast cancer. Some clones in this sample may be carry-over from other donors' samples. The sequenced sample was axillary lymph node tissue. The rearrangement joins TRBV3-1 to TRBJ2-5; 11 nucleotides match TRBD2. CDR3 in amino acids: CASSQVVGLADPGTQYF. DNA for the CDR3: TGTGCCAGCAGCCAAGTGGTGGGACTAGCGGACCCGGGGACCCAGTACTTC.